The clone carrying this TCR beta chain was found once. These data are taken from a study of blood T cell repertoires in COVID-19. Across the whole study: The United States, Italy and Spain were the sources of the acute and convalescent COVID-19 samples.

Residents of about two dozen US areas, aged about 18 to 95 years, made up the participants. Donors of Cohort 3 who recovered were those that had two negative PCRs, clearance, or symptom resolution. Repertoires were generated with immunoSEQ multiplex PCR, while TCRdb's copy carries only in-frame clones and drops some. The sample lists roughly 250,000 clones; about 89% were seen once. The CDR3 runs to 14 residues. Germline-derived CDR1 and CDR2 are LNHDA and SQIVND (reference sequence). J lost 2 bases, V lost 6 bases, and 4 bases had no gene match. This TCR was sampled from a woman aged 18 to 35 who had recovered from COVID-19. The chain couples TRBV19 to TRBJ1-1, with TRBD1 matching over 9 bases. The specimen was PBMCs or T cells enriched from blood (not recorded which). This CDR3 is CASRGTGPNTEAFF. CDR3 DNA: TGTGCCAGTAGGGGGACAGGGCCAAACACTGAAGCTTTCTTT.